Below, 2 T cell receptor beta chains from the same sample are listed, as sequenced in a study of CD8+CD57+ T cells in acquired aplastic anemia. Profiling that covered TCR beta VDJ and CDR3 relied on genomic DNA as its template. TCRdb reprocessed the reads via MiXCR and lists one record per CDR3 protein. Of about 200,000 distinct CDR3 sequences in the sample, about 37% were seen once. Specimen: sorted CD4+, CD8+, or CD8+CD57+ T cells (not recorded which) from PBMCs. The source of these receptors is a human donor in good health, serving as a control.

This clonotype was counted at least ten times. This chain uses TRBV20-1 with TRBJ1-1; no clear D. This CDR3 has 13 amino acids. Looked up from germline, CDR1 is DFQATT and CDR2 is SNEGSKA (reference sequence). V was trimmed by 6 bases and J by 1 base, leaving 12 bases between them. CDR3 amino acids: CSALLTKNTEAFF. The CDR3 DNA follows: TGCAGTGCCCTACTGACGAAGAACACTGAAGCTTTCTTT.

This clonotype was observed many times. The CDR3 here is CASRGRGGGNTEAFF. The DNA of the CDR3 is TGTGCCAGCAGGGGGAGGGGGGGGGGGAACACTGAAGCTTTCTTT. The rearrangement links TRBV2 to TRBJ1-1, with D possibly TRBD1 on 6 matching bases. CDR1 is SNHLY and CDR2 is FYNNEI in the germline V gene. Between the trimmed V and J ends, which lost 6 bases and 1 base, there was a span of 15 bases. There are 15 residues in the CDR3. The full variable domain, its missing parts supplied by reference TRBV2 and TRBJ1-1, is EPEVTQTPSHQVTQMGQEVILRCVPISNHLYFYWYRQILGQKVEFLVSFYNNEISEKSEIFDDQFSVERPDGSNFTLKIRSTKLEDSAMYFCASRGRGGGNTEAFFGQGTRLTVV.